This note documents a single TCR beta chain sequence. Antigen specificity is unknown. It was template switching that added a universal primer site, and there were unique molecular identifiers on the cDNA. TCRdb re-called the 5' RACE reads with MiXCR, one entry per CDR3 protein. This table holds some 730,000 distinct CDR3 sequences, over 15% found once. The data derive from a study of identical twins. From germline, CDR1 is MNHEY and CDR2 SVGEGT. The CDR3 consists of 14 residues. Trimming removed 7 bases from V and 3 bases from J, with 16 bases in between. Findings and limits, study-wide: Compared with unrelated sharing, twin-shared out-of-frame alpha sequences had more low-probability sequences. Insertions were reduced in abundant cord blood beta clonotypes but not in memory repertoires.

The data also belong to a second study, concerning T cells expressing NK-cell markers.

This TCR derives from a woman aged 18-29 years in good health. What was sequenced was PBMCs. This rearrangement joins TRBV6-2 or TRBV6-3 to TRBJ2-7; tentatively, D is TRBD2 (6 bases). DNA of the CDR3: TGTGCCAGCACCCAAGGAGGGCTGCACTACGAGCAGTACTTC. Translating it yields CASTQGGLHYEQYF.